The clone carrying this T cell receptor beta chain was detected only a few times. What it binds is unknown. Unique molecular identifiers were used to barcode this TCRbeta library. TCRdb passed the PCR reads through MiXCR, listing each CDR3 protein once. The sample includes hundreds of thousands of distinct CDR3 sequences, around 7.1% seen only once; the top ten take about 8.2%. With 0 bases removed from V and 7 bases from J, the gap between germline ends came to 19 bases. Germline V gives CDR1 GTSNPN, CDR2 SVGIG (reference sequence). The CDR3 loop spans 16 amino acids. This record comes from a study of T-cell reconstitution after alpha-beta-depleted transplantation in children. Whole-study results and caveats: From newly produced T cells came most of the T-cell counts and diversity one year after transplant.

The chain uses TRBV30 and TRBJ2-1; D not resolved. The input for sequencing was peripheral blood, taken 360 days after TCRalphabeta/CD19-depleted stem cell transplant. The TCR originated in a female patient aged 2 to 10 who had a stem cell transplant for Fanconi anemia, so the T cells may come from the graft donor. CDR3 DNA sequence: TGTGCCTGGAGTGTACCAGATTCATCCCGCTGGAATGAGCAGTTCTTC. Protein product: CAWSVPDSSRWNEQFF.